These 6 T cell receptor beta chains were sequenced from one sample in a study of blood T cell repertoires in COVID-19. Assay: immunoSEQ multiplex PCR; the TCRdb copy retains only in-frame clones and omits some. The sample holds about 150,000 clones, 75% to 85% seen once. Sample: peripheral blood. The receptors were sampled from a woman aged 50 to 65 with acute or convalescent COVID-19.

The gene calls are TRBV2 and TRBJ2-3; tentative D call: TRBD1 (5 bases). Deletions cut 11 bases from V and 4 bases from J, with 13 bases between. The CDR3 runs 12 residues. The germline V gene encodes CDR1 SNHLY and CDR2 FYNNEI. The CDR3: CAQTLGADTQYF. The CDR3 DNA sequence: TGTGCCCAAACCCTAGGGGCAGATACGCAGTATTTT.

This clone appeared many times. The chain uses TRBV5-1 and TRBJ1-2, with D unclear. Between the trimmed V and J ends, which lost 0 bases and 4 bases, there was a span of 16 bases. Germline V gene sequence: CDR1 SGHRS, CDR2 YFSETQ. This CDR3 comprises 16 residues. The CDR3 bases are TGCGCCAGCAGCTTGGCTCGGGGAATGAGCCCCTATGGCTACACCTTC. Its protein is CASSLARGMSPYGYTF.

This clone was seen a single time. The chain recombines TRBV27 with TRBJ2-7, with 9 bases lining up with TRBD1. V trimming: 3 bases; J trimming: 6 bases; junction bases outside the gene matches: 6. The CDR3 length is 14 residues. From germline, CDR1 is MNHEY and CDR2 SMNVEV (reference sequence). CDR3 sequence (DNA): TGTGCCAGCAGTTTCGGGACAGGGTTTGTCGAGCAGTACTTC. Its translation: CASSFGTGFVEQYF.

The chain uses TRBV29-1 and TRBJ2-2, with a weak D call TRBD1 (6 bases). V lost 4 bases to trimming and J lost 7 bases, with 16 bases between them. Germline lookup yields CDR1 SQVTM and CDR2 ANQGSEA. This CDR3 has 14 amino acids. The DNA of the CDR3 is TGCAGCGTTGCCAGAAGACAGGATGGCGGGGAGCTGTTTTTT. Its translation: CSVARRQDGGELFF.

This chain uses TRBV4-3 with TRBJ2-3; D is undetermined. CDR3 length equals 13 residues. The germline CDR1 and CDR2 sequences are LGHNA and YSLEER. V lost 3 bases and J lost 5, with 9 bases in between. CDR3: CASSQQYLDTQYF. Written as DNA, the CDR3 is TGCGCCAGCAGCCAGCAGTATTTAGATACGCAGTATTTT.

This clone has a single count. V is TRBV7-3 and J is TRBJ1-1, with unresolved D. The CDR3 totals 14 residues. The germline V gene encodes CDR1 SGHTA and CDR2 FQGTGA. The V end was cut by 7 bases, the J end by 0 bases, with 12 bases between. The DNA for the CDR3 is TGTGCCAGCAAGGGAGAACCTATGAACACTGAAGCTTTCTTT. It specifies CASKGEPMNTEAFF.